This is a list of T cell receptor beta chains from one sample in a study of blood T cell repertoires in COVID-19. Here immunoSEQ multiplex PCR was the method, and the copy in TCRdb shows in-frame clones only, minus some. The data contain 150,000 to 180,000 clones, roughly 88% of them seen just once; the ten biggest clones take up approximately 10%. Sequencing used peripheral blood. These receptors originate from a woman aged 45-59 years with acute or convalescent COVID-19. CDR3s leave out the opening cysteine and the closing phenylalanine or tryptophan.

v_call cdr3_aa
TRBV7-6 ASSSAGGAHGELF
TRBV4-3 ASSQEYAGLAGGEQF
TRBV2 ASSETLSGANVLT
TRBV10-3 AISESKGGDYGYT
TRBV29-1 SVGGAGYGYT
TRBV16 ASSQSVRGQKPLH
TRBV6-5 ASTYRGDTEAF
TRBV7-2 ASSLDGQIWNTEAF
TRBV12-2 ASRLAGQFSYEQY
TRBV6-5 ASSYLARREAF
TRBV19 ASSVDRGRKYGYT
TRBV20-1 SASEGDTQY
TRBV5-4 ASSETTGGREKLF
TRBV5-1 ASSRGTSGGPRTDTQY
TRBV7-3 ASSSWTSGADTQY
TRBV5-1 ASSETGAVWTEAF
TRBV20-1 SASYLLDEQF
TRBV5-5 ASSWGQGGLTYNEQF
TRBV20-1 SARDARQY
TRBV2 ASTPGYSSNSPLH
TRBV18 ASSPRQGTNEKLF
TRBV5-1 ASSLGTSGRADTQY
TRBV10-2 ASSETDTSYGYT
TRBV28 ASSSQQGRQPQH
TRBV13 ASEVRGFHGYT
TRBV28 ASRPQGNQPQH
TRBV28 ASSSVDYEQY